Listed below are T cell receptor beta chains from one sample, sequenced in a study of blood T cells in healthy people across ages. TCRdb redid the calling of the 5' RACE reads with MiXCR, one entry per CDR3 protein. The sample records approximately 810,000 distinct CDR3 sequences, more than 25% being singletons. Sequencing was performed on blood. These receptors were obtained from a woman aged 80 or over in good health. Each CDR3 is given with its conserved first and last residue. A D gene is named only where the DNA matches it firmly. Rows may omit the clone size; those that give it use once, few, many or a size class.

.	TRBD2	TRBJ2-3	TRBV12-3/TRBV12-4	CAGSRQGGGISTDTQYF	TGTGCCGGCAGCCGGCAGGGCGGGGGGATTAGCACAGATACGCAGTATTTT
.	.	TRBJ1-6	TRBV20-1	CSARETGPNSPLHF	TGCAGTGCTAGAGAAACAGGGCCGAATTCACCCCTCCACTTT
few	TRBD1	TRBJ1-2	TRBV19	CASSMGQGPYGYTF	TGTGCCAGTAGTATGGGACAGGGGCCCTATGGCTACACCTTC
many	TRBD1	TRBJ2-7	TRBV7-6	CASSADRGSFLEQYF	TGTGCCAGCAGCGCCGACAGGGGTTCTTTTTTAGAGCAGTACTTC
many	.	TRBJ2-7	TRBV7-8	CASQAGLTRVNEQYF	TGTGCCAGCCAGGCAGGACTAACACGGGTTAACGAGCAGTACTTC
.	.	TRBJ2-2	TRBV7-9	CASSLATGLNTGELFF	TGTGCCAGCAGCTTAGCGACGGGGTTGAACACCGGGGAGCTGTTTTTT
many	.	TRBJ1-1	TRBV7-9	CASSGGTNQKVTEAFF	TGTGCCAGCAGTGGGGGCACGAACCAAAAGGTCACTGAAGCTTTCTTT
.	TRBD2	TRBJ2-3	TRBV10-3	CAISDGGGASTDTQYF	TGTGCCATCAGTGATGGCGGGGGGGCGTCCACAGATACGCAGTATTTT
many	.	TRBJ1-5	TRBV6-2/TRBV6-3	CASSYIGMGNQPQHF	TGTGCCAGCAGTTACATCGGGATGGGTAATCAGCCCCAGCATTTT
.	TRBD1	TRBJ2-7	TRBV12-3/TRBV12-4	CASSSEGQGTYEQYF	TGTGCCAGCAGTTCCGAGGGACAGGGTACATACGAGCAGTACTTC
few	TRBD1	TRBJ2-7	TRBV28	CATTGVAYEQYF	TGTGCCACCACAGGGGTGGCCTACGAGCAGTACTTC
.	.	TRBJ1-2	TRBV20-1	CSARVAGYGYTF	TGCAGTGCTAGAGTTGCGGGGTACGGCTACACCTTC
once	TRBD2	TRBJ2-1	TRBV7-2	CASSLALAGPANEQFF	TGTGCCAGCAGCTTAGCCCTAGCGGGACCTGCCAATGAGCAGTTCTTC
.	TRBD2	TRBJ2-5	TRBV7-6	CASSLGTSGGLDNEQYF	TGTGCCAGCAGCTTAGGGACTAGCGGAGGGTTGGACAATGAGCAGTACTTC
.	TRBD1	TRBJ1-5	TRBV20-1	CSARQPGTGNRPQHF	TGCAGTGCTAGACAACCCGGGACAGGCAATCGGCCCCAGCATTTT
.	.	TRBJ2-5	TRBV6-5	CASSKVNLGGEQYF	TGTGCCAGCAGTAAGGTTAATCTTGGGGGTGAGCAGTACTTC
many	.	TRBJ2-1	TRBV3-1	CASSQGGRYNEQFF	TGTGCCAGCAGCCAAGGGGGCCGGTACAATGAGCAGTTCTTC
.	.	TRBJ1-1	TRBV20-1	CSARDHGEKNTEAFF	TGCAGTGCTAGAGATCATGGGGAGAAGAACACTGAAGCTTTCTTT
many	.	TRBJ2-5	TRBV7-2	CASSHGGPQETQYF	TGTGCCAGCAGCCATGGGGGCCCCCAAGAGACCCAGTACTTC
few	.	TRBJ2-7	TRBV10-3	CATGGPGEQYF	TGTGCCACCGGGGGACCAGGCGAGCAGTACTTC
once	.	TRBJ1-5	TRBV6-2/TRBV6-3	CADSYTPSSGNQPQHF	TGTGCCGACAGTTACACCCCTTCCAGCGGCAATCAGCCCCAGCATTTT
many	.	TRBJ1-5	TRBV2	CASSERYTNQPQHF	TGTGCCAGCAGTGAGCGCTACACGAATCAGCCCCAGCATTTT
many	.	TRBJ2-6	TRBV5-1	CASSLGNRESVLTF	TGCGCCAGCAGCTTGGGGAACAGGGAGTCCGTCCTGACTTTC
many	.	TRBJ2-1	TRBV29-1	CSVERRTPLNEQFF	TGCAGCGTTGAAAGGCGGACGCCCCTCAATGAGCAGTTCTTC
many	.	TRBJ1-2	TRBV29-1	CSVSFGTGYTF	TGCAGCGTTAGTTTCGGTACTGGCTACACCTTC
.	.	TRBJ2-2	TRBV20-1	CSARVGTSAGELFF	TGCAGTGCTAGAGTAGGGACCTCCGCCGGGGAGCTGTTTTTT
.	.	TRBJ2-3	TRBV3-1	CASSQIPGGGPSDTQYF	TGTGCCAGCAGCCAAATCCCTGGCGGAGGGCCGTCAGATACGCAGTATTTT
.	.	TRBJ2-5	TRBV29-1	CSVIHRQETQYF	TGCAGCGTGATTCACAGGCAAGAGACCCAGTACTTC
many	TRBD2	TRBJ2-3	TRBV20-1	CSASPPLAGEMDTQYF	TGCAGTGCTAGCCCCCCGCTAGCGGGGGAAATGGATACGCAGTATTTT
few	TRBD1	TRBJ1-1	TRBV20-1	CSARGRRGSLNTEAFF	TGCAGTGCTAGAGGTCGCAGGGGGTCGCTAAACACTGAAGCTTTCTTT
.	TRBD1	TRBJ2-1	TRBV5-6	CASSLRGTGSHEQFF	TGTGCCAGCAGCTTGCGTGGGACAGGGAGCCACGAGCAGTTCTTC
few	.	TRBJ1-1	TRBV5-6	CASSAQGLNTEAFF	TGTGCCAGCAGCGCGCAGGGGTTGAACACTGAAGCTTTCTTT
.	.	TRBJ1-4	TRBV15	CATSPLGATNEKLFF	TGTGCCACCAGCCCCCTCGGGGCAACTAATGAAAAACTGTTTTTT